Given below is one T cell receptor beta chain in context. Its target is not known. Per sample, reverse transcription was split into eight reactions. TCRdb reprocessed the 5' RACE reads; each CDR3 protein has one entry and no DNA is given. This sample contains about 450,000 distinct CDR3 sequences. These data come from a study of monozygotic twins with inflammatory bowel disease. The length of the CDR3 is 13 residues. Germline lookup yields CDR1 LNHDA and CDR2 SQIVND (reference sequence). Broader study findings: Limited power may explain why concordant and discordant twins showed no difference in repertoire similarity. Patients with IBD had less TCRbeta diversity (inverse Simpson) than their healthy co-twins.

This chain joins TRBV19 and TRBJ1-1. The sample consisted of blood. The sequence came from a human donor with ulcerative colitis or Crohn's disease, or a healthy co-twin of an affected twin (not recorded which). This CDR3 is CASASGLVTEAFF. Based on the CDR3 plus reference TRBV19 and TRBJ1-1, the full variable domain is DGGITQSPKYLFRKEGQNVTLSCEQNLNHDAMYWYRQDPGQGLRLIYYSQIVNDFQKGDIAEGYSVSREKKESFPLTVTSAQKNPTAFYLCASASGLVTEAFFGQGTRLTVV.